Listed below are T cell receptor beta chains from one sample, sequenced in a study of CD8+CD57+ T cells in acquired aplastic anemia. TCRdb fed the reads into MiXCR, producing one record per CDR3 protein. Of under 350,000 distinct CDR3 sequences in the sample, roughly 53% were seen once. What was sequenced was sorted CD4+, CD8+, or CD8+CD57+ T cells (not recorded which) from PBMCs. Source of these receptors: a human donor with aplastic anemia. CDR3s include the opening cysteine and the closing phenylalanine or tryptophan. Fields, in order: clone size, D gene, J gene, V gene, CDR3 protein, CDR3 DNA. A D gene is named only where the DNA matches it firmly. Where a row states a size, it is once, few, many or the class of an expanded clone; other rows omit it.

many NA TRBJ2-7 TRBV19 CASSKAARVLYEQYF TGTGCCAGTAGTAAAGCCGCAAGGGTTTTATACGAGCAGTACTTC
many TRBD1 TRBJ2-3 TRBV6-4 CASSHAGTGGADTQYF TGTGCCAGCAGCCACGCCGGGACAGGGGGGGCAGATACGCAGTATTTT
many NA TRBJ1-6 TRBV6-1 CASSEGGTYNSPLHF TGTGCCAGCAGTGAAGGGGGGACCTATAATTCACCCCTCCACTTT
NA NA TRBJ2-2 TRBV7-8 CASSLGLLGELFF TGTGCCAGCAGCTTGGGACTTCTGGGGGAGCTGTTTTTT
NA NA TRBJ1-6 TRBV25-1 CASRARDQGSPLHF TGTGCCAGCAGGGCGAGGGATCAGGGCTCACCCCTCCACTTT
NA TRBD2 TRBJ2-2 TRBV3-1 CASSPTGLAGEGELFF TGTGCCAGCAGCCCGACCGGTCTAGCGGGAGAAGGGGAGCTGTTTTTT
NA NA TRBJ2-6 TRBV7-9 CASSLMYGVSSGANVLTF TGTGCCAGCAGCTTAATGTACGGGGTTAGCTCTGGGGCCAACGTCCTGACTTTC
NA TRBD2 TRBJ2-5 TRBV7-8 CASSLWGSGGGRETQYF TGTGCCAGCAGCTTATGGGGTAGCGGGGGAGGTCGAGAGACCCAGTACTTC
NA TRBD2 TRBJ2-7 TRBV3-1 CASSQVLLAGGNEQYF TGTGCCAGCAGCCAAGTTTTACTAGCGGGGGGGAACGAGCAGTACTTC
many NA TRBJ1-1 TRBV4-1 CASSQDLPIMNTEAFF TGCGCCAGCAGCCAAGATCTCCCGATAATGAACACTGAAGCTTTCTTT
few NA TRBJ1-5 TRBV7-8 CASSLGIQYSNQPQHF TGTGCCAGCAGCTTAGGGATTCAGTATAGCAATCAGCCCCAGCATTTT
once NA TRBJ2-7 TRBV2 CASTGDSNYEQYF TGTGCCAGCACAGGGGACTCGAACTACGAGCAGTACTTC
few NA TRBJ2-7 TRBV5-1 CASSVEGHEQYF TGCGCCAGCAGCGTCGAGGGGCACGAGCAGTACTTC
NA NA TRBJ1-1 TRBV19 CASSPTGILDTEAFF TGTGCCAGTAGCCCCACAGGGATATTGGACACTGAAGCTTTCTTT
many NA TRBJ2-7 TRBV10-3 CAISEHSEQYF TGTGCCATCAGTGAACACAGCGAGCAGTACTTC
once TRBD1 TRBJ1-3 TRBV7-8 CASSSSDRGPFGNTIYF TGTGCCAGCAGCTCCTCGGACAGGGGGCCCTTTGGAAACACCATATATTTT
NA NA TRBJ2-7 TRBV24-1 CATSLGGKYEQYF TGTGCCACCAGTCTCGGGGGAAAATACGAGCAGTACTTC
NA NA TRBJ1-5 TRBV20-1 CSARLPLAGDNEPQHF TGCAGTGCTAGACTCCCACTAGCGGGGGACAATGAGCCCCAGCATTTT
once TRBD1 TRBJ2-7 TRBV12-3/TRBV12-4 CASSPGTVHEQYF TGTGCCAGCAGTCCCGGGACAGTTCACGAGCAGTACTTC
NA NA TRBJ1-4 TRBV2 CASSAPQQGATNERLFF TGTGCCAGCAGCGCCCCACAGCAGGGTGCAACTAATGAAAGACTGTTTTTT
NA TRBD1 TRBJ2-2 TRBV12-3/TRBV12-4 CASSLTGARGTGELFF TGTGCCAGCAGTTTGACAGGGGCTAGGGGCACCGGGGAGCTGTTTTTT
NA NA TRBJ2-1 TRBV28 CASSRTVNEQFF TGTGCCAGCAGTCGGACAGTCAATGAGCAGTTCTTC
NA TRBD2 TRBJ2-7 TRBV12-3/TRBV12-4 CASSHTGTSGYEQYF TGTGCCAGCAGCCACACCGGGACTAGCGGCTACGAGCAGTACTTC
NA TRBD2 TRBJ2-5 TRBV5-1 CASSPARGGAETQYF TGCGCCAGCAGCCCAGCCCGGGGGGGGGCAGAGACCCAGTACTTC
many TRBD2 TRBJ2-3 TRBV7-8 CASSSGTRGTDTQYF TGTGCCAGCAGCAGCGGGACTCGGGGCACAGATACGCAGTATTTT
NA NA TRBJ1-6 TRBV11-2 CASSLTGFSSPLHF TGTGCCAGCAGCTTAACAGGGTTTAGCTCACCCCTCCACTTT
NA NA TRBJ1-2 TRBV24-1 CATSDPGLVDGYTF TGTGCCACCAGTGACCCGGGACTAGTAGATGGCTACACCTTC
NA TRBD2 TRBJ2-7 TRBV7-9 CASGSTPGLAGGEQYF TGTGCCAGCGGGTCGACTCCTGGGCTAGCGGGGGGGGAGCAGTACTTC
once NA TRBJ1-5 TRBV19 CASSIGNLEADQPQHF TGTGCCAGTAGTATAGGAAATCTGGAGGCGGATCAGCCCCAGCATTTT
once NA TRBJ2-7 TRBV6-1 CASRQGTFVDEQYF TGTGCCAGCAGACAGGGAACCTTCGTAGACGAGCAGTACTTC
many TRBD1 TRBJ2-6 TRBV11-2 CASSRIDRGPGANVLTF TGTGCCAGCAGCCGCATAGACAGGGGGCCAGGGGCCAACGTCCTGACTTTC
many TRBD1 TRBJ1-2 TRBV5-1 CASSEGQLGYTF TGCGCCAGCAGCGAGGGACAGCTTGGCTACACCTTC
NA TRBD2 TRBJ2-1 TRBV7-8 CASSLARPGGLGEQFF TGTGCCAGCAGCTTAGCGAGGCCGGGAGGCCTCGGAGAGCAGTTCTTC
NA NA TRBJ2-3 TRBV24-1 CATSDLGRGADTRYF TGTGCCACCAGTGATTTGGGGAGAGGGGCAGATACGCGGTATTTT
NA TRBD2 TRBJ2-1 TRBV20-1 CSARDGSGANEQFF TGCAGTGCTAGAGATGGTAGCGGGGCAAATGAGCAGTTCTTC
few TRBD2 TRBJ2-3 TRBV7-7 CASSPGLATDTQYF TGTGCTAGCAGCCCCGGACTAGCTACAGATACGCAGTATTTT
NA NA TRBJ2-1 TRBV2 CASSEGGQQFF TGTGCCAGCAGTGAGGGGGGACAGCAGTTCTTC
NA NA TRBJ2-7 TRBV7-2 CASSLAGVPTYEQYF TGTGCCAGCAGCTTAGCTGGGGTCCCCACCTACGAGCAGTACTTC
many NA TRBJ1-1 TRBV2 CASSAQGSRSDTEAFF TGTGCCAGCAGTGCGCAGGGGTCACGATCGGACACTGAAGCTTTCTTT
NA NA TRBJ1-1 TRBV7-8 CASSAGTGYGSTEAFF TGTGCCAGCAGCGCCGGAACAGGGTATGGTAGCACTGAAGCTTTCTTT
many NA TRBJ2-5 TRBV11-2 CASSPLQETQYF TGTGCCAGCAGCCCTCTCCAAGAGACCCAGTACTTC
NA TRBD2 TRBJ2-5 TRBV3-1 CASSQGGGNQYF TGTGCCAGCAGCCAAGGGGGGGGAAACCAGTACTTC
NA NA TRBJ1-6 TRBV12-3/TRBV12-4 CASTQQGVNSPLHF TGTGCCAGCACCCAACAGGGCGTCAATTCACCCCTCCACTTT
once NA TRBJ1-1 TRBV12-3/TRBV12-4 CASLNTEAFF TGTGCCAGCCTAAACACTGAAGCTTTCTTT
NA TRBD2 TRBJ2-1 TRBV5-6 CASSFISAGGNNEQFF TGTGCCAGCAGCTTCATTTCAGCGGGAGGCAACAATGAGCAGTTCTTC
NA TRBD1 TRBJ1-5 TRBV10-3 CAISSGTGRNQPQHF TGTGCCATCAGTTCCGGGACAGGCAGGAATCAGCCCCAGCATTTT
many TRBD1 TRBJ2-5 TRBV5-1 CASSFSVGTGPQETQYF TGCGCCAGCAGCTTCTCGGTTGGGACAGGCCCCCAAGAGACCCAGTACTTC
NA TRBD1 TRBJ1-3 TRBV9 CASSPPGQGYGNTIYF TGTGCCAGCAGCCCCCCGGGACAGGGGTACGGAAACACCATATATTTT
many NA TRBJ2-7 TRBV7-9 CASSLNGVEQYF TGTGCCAGCAGCTTAAACGGGGTCGAGCAGTACTTC
NA TRBD2 TRBJ2-7 TRBV7-2 CASSSSGTAWEQYF TGTGCCAGCAGTTCGAGCGGGACCGCTTGGGAGCAGTACTTC
NA NA TRBJ2-3 TRBV15 CATSRAPSNTDTQYF TGTGCCACCAGCAGAGCCCCATCTAACACAGATACGCAGTATTTT
NA NA TRBJ2-1 TRBV19 CASSFSGYQNEQFF TGTGCCAGTAGTTTCTCCGGGTATCAGAATGAGCAGTTCTTC
NA NA TRBJ1-1 TRBV7-3 CASSPPAGENTEAFF TGTGCCAGCAGCCCTCCAGCGGGAGAGAACACTGAAGCTTTCTTT
once TRBD1 TRBJ1-6 TRBV7-8 CASSRQGADNSPPHF TGTGCCAGCAGCAGACAGGGGGCAGATAATTCACCCCCTCACTTT
NA NA TRBJ1-1 TRBV7-3 CASSLKRGGRTEAFF TGTGCCAGCAGCTTAAAGCGGGGGGGCCGCACTGAAGCTTTCTTT